The source of this TCR beta chain is a study of T cells in Graves' hyperthyroidism and ophthalmopathy. Study outcomes and limitations: Blood samples included most of the expanded thyroid clonotypes exceeding 0.001.

RNA transcripts yielded amplified TCR beta CDR3 regions. First-round RT-PCR of the TCR CDR3 relied on the HTBI primer set. TCRdb used MiXCR to reprocess the multiplex PCR reads, holding one entry per CDR3 protein. The sample has 500,000 to 750,000 distinct CDR3 sequences, 14% seen once. This clonotype was counted many times. Its antigen is not identified. This CDR3 contains 16 residues. V was pared by 6 bases and J by 3 bases, with 11 bases of the junction left unmatched. The material sequenced was blood. The chain employs TRBV12-3 or TRBV12-4 and TRBJ2-7; 10 bases are shared with TRBD1. The sequence came from a woman aged 18-29 years with Graves' ophthalmopathy. CDR3 sequence reads: CASSRTGTGDFYEQYF. The CDR3 DNA reads as TGTGCCAGCAGCCGGACCGGGACAGGGGATTTCTACGAGCAGTACTTC.